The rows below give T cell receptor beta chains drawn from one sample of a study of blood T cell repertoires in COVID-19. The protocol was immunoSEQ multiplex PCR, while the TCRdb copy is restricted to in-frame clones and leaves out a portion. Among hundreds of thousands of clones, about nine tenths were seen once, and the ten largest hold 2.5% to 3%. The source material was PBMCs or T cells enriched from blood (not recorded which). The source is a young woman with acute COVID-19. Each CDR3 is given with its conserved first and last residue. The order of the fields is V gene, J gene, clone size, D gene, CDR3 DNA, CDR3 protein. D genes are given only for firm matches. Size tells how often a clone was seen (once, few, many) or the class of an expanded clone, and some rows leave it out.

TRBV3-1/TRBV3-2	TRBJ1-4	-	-	TGTGCCAGCAGCCGACAGACAACTAATGAAAAACTGTTTTTT	CASSRQTTNEKLFF
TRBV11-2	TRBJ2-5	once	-	TGTGCCAGCAGCTTGGGGTTGGCGGGGCAAGAGACCCAGTACTTC	CASSLGLAGQETQYF
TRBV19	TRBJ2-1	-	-	TGTGCCAGTAAACTAGGGGGAACGGGCAATGAGCAGTTCTTC	CASKLGGTGNEQFF
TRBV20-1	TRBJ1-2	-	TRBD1	TGCAGTGCTAGTCCCAACAGGGGTTCCACGGATGGCTACACCTTC	CSASPNRGSTDGYTF
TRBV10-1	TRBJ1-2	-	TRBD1	TGCGCCAGCAGTCCCACCTCCGGACAGGAAGGGTATGGCTACACCTTC	CASSPTSGQEGYGYTF
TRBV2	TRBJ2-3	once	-	TGTGCCTCAGGAGGGCAGTATTTT	CASGGQYF
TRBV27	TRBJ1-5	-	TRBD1	TGTGCCAGCAGTTCTCGGACAGGCTATAGCAATCAGCCCCAGCATTTT	CASSSRTGYSNQPQHF
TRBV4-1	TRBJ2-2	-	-	TGCGCCAGCAGCCTAGAAGGGGCGGACACCGGGGAGCTGTTTTTT	CASSLEGADTGELFF
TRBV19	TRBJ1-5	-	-	TGTGCCAGTAGTTCCCAAGGACAGTTAGTTAGAATCAATCAGCCCCAGCATTTT	CASSSQGQLVRINQPQHF
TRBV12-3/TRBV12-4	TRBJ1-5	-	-	TGTGCCAGCAGCCGGGGGGGTCATCAGCCCCAGCATTTT	CASSRGGHQPQHF
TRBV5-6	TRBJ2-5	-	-	TGTGCCAGCAGCATGACAGGGGAGGGCTTTAGGGAGACCCAGTACTTC	CASSMTGEGFRETQYF
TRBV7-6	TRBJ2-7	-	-	TGTGCCAGCAGCCGTTTAGCGGAAACCACCTACGAGCAGTACTTC	CASSRLAETTYEQYF
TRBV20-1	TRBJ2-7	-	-	TGCAGTGCTAGTGTTAGCGGCGGCGAGACCTACGAGCAGTACTTC	CSASVSGGETYEQYF
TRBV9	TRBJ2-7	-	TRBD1	TGTGCCAGCAGCGTGGGACAGACCGCCTACGAGCAGTACTTC	CASSVGQTAYEQYF
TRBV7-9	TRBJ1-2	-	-	TGTGCCAGCAGCTTAGCTCCTGACTATGGCTACACCTTC	CASSLAPDYGYTF
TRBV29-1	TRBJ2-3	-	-	TGCAGCGTTTCAGGTTCTGGGTCGACAGATACGCAGTATTTT	CSVSGSGSTDTQYF
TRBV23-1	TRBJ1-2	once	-	TGCGCCAGCAACCAACCAGGGGACATTTCTCCGTATGGCTACACCTTC	CASNQPGDISPYGYTF
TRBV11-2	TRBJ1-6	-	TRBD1	TGTGCCAGCAGCTTAGTAGACAGGGTAAACTCACCCCTCCACTTT	CASSLVDRVNSPLHF
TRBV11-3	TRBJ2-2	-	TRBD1	TGTGCCAGCAGCTTAGGAGGATGGGGACAGCCGTTCACCGGGGAGCTGTTTTTT	CASSLGGWGQPFTGELFF
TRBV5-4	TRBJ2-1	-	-	TGTGCCAGCAGCCCCGTTTCAACGGGGTACAATGAGCAGTTCTTC	CASSPVSTGYNEQFF
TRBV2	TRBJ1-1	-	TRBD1	TGTGCCAGCAGATCCAAGGGGGCCACTGAAGCTTTCTTT	CASRSKGATEAFF
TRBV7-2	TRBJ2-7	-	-	TGTGCCAGCAGAACAGGGTTGGGCGAGCAGTACTTC	CASRTGLGEQYF
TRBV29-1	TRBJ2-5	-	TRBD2	TGCAGCGTTACCGGGGGAGGGGAGACCCAGTACTTC	CSVTGGGETQYF
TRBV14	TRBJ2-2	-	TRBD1	TGTGCCAGCAGCCAGTACAGGGGCCTAAGGAACACCGGGGAGCTGTTTTTT	CASSQYRGLRNTGELFF
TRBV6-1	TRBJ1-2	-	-	TGTGCCAGCAGTGGAAAGAGGTTGGGCAGGGTTTTTTATGGCTACACCTTC	CASSGKRLGRVFYGYTF
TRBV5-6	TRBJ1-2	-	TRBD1	TGTGCCAGCAGCTTCGACAGGGTGGGCTATGGCTACACCTTC	CASSFDRVGYGYTF